This TCR beta chain was recovered during a study of cytomegalovirus exposure and HLA in healthy donors (dated by TCRdb to about 2017). Concerning the study at large: An earlier analysis of approximately 590 of the donors reported 250 to 300 Gb of sequence data and 100 million to 130 million unique TCR beta sequences from approximately 180 million T cells. A later genetic analysis used genome-wide SNP genotypes for about 65% of the 666 donors, treating that subset as a discovery cohort. Donor age, sex, ethnicity and CMV serostatus were compiled together with the repertoire data. In an earlier analysis of over 550 of the donors, high-throughput TCR beta sequencing was used to judge whether each TCR beta V gene segment behaved as functional or pseudogenic. Among about 370 genotyped donors of the cohort, an average of around 220,000 unique TCR beta nucleotide sequences was sequenced per donor, of which approximately 18% were non-productive. In addition to the first cohort of 500 to 850 subjects, a separate validation cohort of approximately 130 different subjects was used. To study patterns of TCR occurrence, a later analysis re-analyzed previously published TCR beta repertoires from more than 550 donors and added high-resolution HLA genotyping. The study combined high-throughput TCR immunosequencing, statistical association of individual TCRs with disease status, and machine learning to predict cytomegalovirus infection status. About 5 DR-DQ haplotypes were handled as single units for association and clustering, since linkage in the cohort was strong. An early release that covered about 600 HLA-typed donors contained approximately 300 gigabases of sequencing data and approximately 85 million unique TCR sequences. The number of typed donors differed by locus: roughly 629-630 for A, B, C, DRB1 and DQB1; approximately 520 for DQA1; 606 for DPA1; and roughly 490 for DPB1. HLA typing covered class I and class II loci at four-digit resolution. The study aimed to test whether signatures of past pathogen exposure could be identified by cataloging public T cell receptors. All discovery cohort repertoires had been generated on a single sequencing platform. Using immunosequencing, the study profiled T cell repertoires from 640 or so subjects and related those repertoires to cytomegalovirus serostatus. Among the roughly 400 genotyped donors, approximately 76% belonged to the genetic ancestry cluster associated with self-reported Caucasian donors. In the later analysis, no new phenotypic data were used to find candidate immune exposures; instead, reliance was placed on TCR beta sequences and their occurrence across donors. Study-wide findings and limitations: In a later analysis, several top co-occurrence clusters were reported to appear linked to parvovirus B19, influenza, CMV and Epstein-Barr virus. According to the authors, the approach could potentially be generalized to other disease states and immunological phenotypes. The study gave a list of 150 to 200 TCR beta chains associated with cytomegalovirus. While some public TCRs were present in many individuals, most TCR sequences turned up only very rarely across donors. Sequencing depth was assumed to be roughly uniform across donors in the presence/absence analyses, though that assumption may not hold. According to a later analysis, TCR association rates differed among HLA loci, with DRB1 alleles showing the most associated TCRs and HLA-C alleles showing the fewest. In a later analysis, more than 15,000 TCR beta sequences were associated with specific HLA alleles at a false discovery rate of 0.05. According to a later genetic analysis, donors in an Asian-associated ancestry cluster had fewer N-insertions in productive TCRs than the roughly 670-donor mean. A later genetic analysis associated a missense DCLRE1C variant with V-gene and J-gene trimming of TCR beta chains, and an independent cohort replicated the association. The earlier analysis of nearly 600 of the donors excluded approximately 15 rarely observed V segments, including chromosome 9 orphons, because counts were too low. CMV serostatus was the only immune exposure information available for the cohort. In this cohort, only TCR beta chains were sequenced, and detectable features were limited by the absence of alpha or paired-chain data. The classifier was reported to diagnose cytomegalovirus status with high specificity and sensitivity in both the original and validation cohorts. In a later analysis, HLA-associated TCR beta chains showed more clonal expansion and lower generation probabilities than non-associated chains that were equally common. According to a later analysis, most CMV-associated TCR beta chains appeared to be HLA-restricted, and the HLA associations seemed to be driven largely by CMV exposure. A further reported finding was that TCR beta sequences accurately predicted the HLA-A and HLA-B alleles for most subjects in the first cohort. Assigning TCR associations to individual alleles was difficult when HLA alleles, especially DR and DQ, strongly co-occurred. Linkage disequilibrium might explain the correlated functional status among segregating V segments, but an unknown experimental factor could not be excluded. Broadly in line with IMGT annotations, most TCR beta V segments showed up in productive rearrangements about 87% or about 30% of the time in an earlier analysis of a few hundred of the donors. A cluster of highly shared sequence variants was judged likely to represent a technical artifact of the sequencing pipeline. Because HLA typing was unavailable for some donors at each locus, only the typed subset was used in association tests. In vitro tests confirmed that a few of the cytomegalovirus-associated TCR beta chains recognize cytomegalovirus antigens.

The cohort consisted of hundreds of healthy bone marrow donors. All cohort members were sampled while nominally healthy, although unrecorded immune exposures were likely present. The donor tested CMV seronegative, placing the donor among the 350 to 400 seronegative members of the cohort. Every donor gave a peripheral blood sample, and the peripheral blood mononuclear cells from that sample were used for TCR beta sequencing. Genomic DNA extraction from the blood cell samples was performed with the Qiagen DNeasy Blood Extraction Kit. The library was prepared using the immunoSEQ multiplex PCR assay. For the multiplex PCR, a mixture combining 60 forward primers for TCR Vbeta segments and 13 reverse primers for TCR Jbeta segments was used. A multiplex PCR assay on genomic DNA amplified the CDR3 region of rearranged TCR beta genes. The Illumina HiSeq System was used to sequence the amplified TCR beta libraries as 87-base-pair reads. Turning to the authors' computational methods: Across the 666 repertoires, a later analysis counted tens of millions of unique TCR beta chains, around 11 million of which were shared by at least two donors. A nearest-neighbor algorithm error-corrected the raw reads and collapsed the reads into unique sequences, merging closely related sequences to remove PCR and sequencing errors. V, D and J gene segments were assigned by aligning CDR3 sequences to IMGT reference sequences. Each retained sequence needed at least a six-nucleotide match to both a V gene segment and a J gene segment. A rearrangement counted as productive if the CDR3 had no stop codons and remained in frame with V and J, and every other rearrangement counted as non-productive. Following IMGT convention, CDR3 was defined as the stretch from the second conserved V-encoded cysteine to the conserved J-encoded phenylalanine. The earlier analysis of some 540 of the donors excluded any sequence lacking an unambiguous match to a single V gene segment. In an earlier analysis of more than 500 of the donors, a V segment was called functional when productive rearrangements were above 56.7%, and segregating when the standard deviation between donors exceeded 5%. A statistical classification framework was built for diagnosing cytomegalovirus status from the catalog of TCR beta chain sequences. In a later analysis, TCR nucleotide sequences were compared against IMGT/GENE-DB human TR gene sequences so that V and J genes could be assigned. The TCRdist pipeline was used in a later analysis to assign CDR3 sequences and most-parsimonious VDJ recombination scenarios. A later analysis defined each TCR beta chain by its CDR3 amino acid sequence plus V-gene family, and excluded reads lacking a unique V-gene family. As a way to deal with suspected cross-contamination and a sequencing artifact, a later analysis dropped nearly 600 nucleotide sequences that were highly shared and had low generation probability. A later analysis calculated a clonal expansion index for each public chain from normalized within-repertoire ranks of inferred template counts. A later analysis computed generation probabilities with a VDJ recombination model fitted to out-of-frame rearrangements, and checked the results against IGoR. A later analysis scored TCR-TCR, TCR-HLA and TCR-CMV co-occurrence with hypergeometric tests, applying a repertoire-size bias correction to TCR pairs. To estimate false discovery rates, a later analysis permuted the HLA or CMV assignments 20 times. In a later analysis, co-occurring TCRs were grouped using DBSCAN, and TCRdist sequence similarity was added for clustering within HLA-allele-positive subsets. Co-occurrence clustering excluded repertoires with fewer than 30,000 or more than 120,000 public chains, plus five with anomalous nucleotide sharing. In its TCRdb copy, this immuneACCESS table keeps in-frame sequences only and misses some clones. Where compared with another copy, unresolved V genes explain less than half of these, and the others have no known cause. Clone size and the V and J calls come from that table; the DNA yielded D and trimming. The sample data list approximately 170,000 clones, and around four fifths of these were observed just once. The leading ten clones occupy about 3.1% of the sample.

Note on this clone: The antigen it recognizes is unknown. No much larger clone exists at a distance of one base, and base qualities are not known.

This TCR was sampled from a female donor in good health and CMV-seronegative. Sequencing input: PBMCs.

The CDR3 sequence is CASSLGGNSGNTIYF. DNA sequence: TGTGCCAGCAGCTTAGGGGGCAACTCTGGAAACACCATATATTTT. The chain is encoded by TRBV7-7 joined to TRBJ1-3; TRBD1 is possibly the D segment (5 matching bases). The CDR1 and CDR2 encoded by the germline V gene (reference sequence) are SSHAT and FNYEAQ. The CDR3 runs 15 amino acids, cysteine and phenylalanine included. Left in the record is the CDR3 DNA by itself, 45 bases read in frame from the first base. The V end loses 1 base and the J end loses 0 bases, and a stretch of 7 bases separates them.